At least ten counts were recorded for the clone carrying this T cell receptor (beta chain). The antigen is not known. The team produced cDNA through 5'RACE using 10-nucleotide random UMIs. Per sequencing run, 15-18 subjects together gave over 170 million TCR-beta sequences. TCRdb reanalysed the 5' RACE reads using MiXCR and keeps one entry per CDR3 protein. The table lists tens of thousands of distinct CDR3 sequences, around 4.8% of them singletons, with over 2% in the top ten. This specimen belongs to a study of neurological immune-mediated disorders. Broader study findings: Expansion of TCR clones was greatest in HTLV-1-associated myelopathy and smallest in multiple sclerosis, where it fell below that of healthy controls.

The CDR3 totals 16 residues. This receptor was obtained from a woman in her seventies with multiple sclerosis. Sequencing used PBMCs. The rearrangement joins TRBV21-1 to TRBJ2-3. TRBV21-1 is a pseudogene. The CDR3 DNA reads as TGTGCCAGCAGCAAACCGTGCCAGTTGGGCACAGATACGCAGTATTTT. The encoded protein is CASSKPCQLGTDTQYF.